Listed below are T cell receptor beta chains from one sample, sequenced in a study of vaccination and CD4 T cells after COVID-19. One entry per CDR3 protein, called by TCRdb with MiXCR from the PCR reads. Among fewer than 20,000 distinct CDR3 sequences listed, 45% to 55% were seen once. Antigens of these TCRs are unknown. The sequenced sample consisted of CD4+ T cells from blood, cultured in vitro. These receptors were collected from a human donor who had recovered from COVID-19. CDR3s include the opening cysteine and the closing phenylalanine or tryptophan. A D gene is named only where the DNA matches it firmly. Some rows have no size entry. The others give once, few or many, or a class for an expanded clone.

clone_size: .; j_call: TRBJ1-2; v_call: TRBV20-1; d_call: .; cdr3_aa: CSARFGWGYGYTF; cdr3_nt: TGCAGTGCGCGATTCGGCTGGGGCTATGGCTACACCTTC
clone_size: .; j_call: TRBJ2-2; v_call: TRBV6-5; d_call: .; cdr3_aa: CASSYSSTDNTGELFF; cdr3_nt: TGTGCCAGCAGTTACTCATCTACAGATAACACCGGGGAGCTGTTTTTT
clone_size: few; j_call: TRBJ2-4; v_call: TRBV6-2/TRBV6-3; d_call: .; cdr3_aa: CASSYGEDKNIQYF; cdr3_nt: TGTGCCAGCAGTTATGGGGAGGACAAAAACATTCAGTACTTC
clone_size: .; j_call: TRBJ2-1; v_call: TRBV20-1; d_call: TRBD2; cdr3_aa: CSADPSGGYNEQFF; cdr3_nt: TGCAGTGCTGACCCTAGCGGGGGTTACAATGAGCAGTTCTTC
clone_size: .; j_call: TRBJ1-3; v_call: TRBV11-3; d_call: TRBD1; cdr3_aa: CASSIGTGSGNTIYF; cdr3_nt: TGTGCCAGCAGCATCGGGACAGGCTCTGGAAACACCATATATTTT
clone_size: .; j_call: TRBJ1-1; v_call: TRBV20-1; d_call: TRBD1; cdr3_aa: CSALTGGDTEAFF; cdr3_nt: TGCAGTGCTCTGACAGGGGGTGACACTGAAGCTTTCTTT
clone_size: .; j_call: TRBJ1-1; v_call: TRBV20-1; d_call: .; cdr3_aa: CSALIFLAEAFF; cdr3_nt: TGCAGTGCTCTGATATTCCTGGCTGAAGCTTTCTTT
clone_size: .; j_call: TRBJ2-7; v_call: TRBV6-1; d_call: .; cdr3_aa: CASIPPGAFYEQYF; cdr3_nt: TGTGCCAGCATCCCCCCGGGGGCTTTCTACGAGCAGTACTTC
clone_size: .; j_call: TRBJ2-7; v_call: TRBV7-9; d_call: .; cdr3_aa: CASSLVSPGGGNEQYF; cdr3_nt: TGTGCCAGCAGCTTAGTTTCCCCGGGAGGGGGCAACGAGCAGTACTTC
clone_size: .; j_call: TRBJ2-1; v_call: TRBV5-1; d_call: TRBD1; cdr3_aa: CASSPGQALYNEQFF; cdr3_nt: TGCGCCAGCAGCCCCGGACAGGCCTTATACAATGAGCAGTTCTTC
clone_size: .; j_call: TRBJ2-2; v_call: TRBV27; d_call: TRBD1; cdr3_aa: CASSPPGQGAGELFF; cdr3_nt: TGTGCCAGCAGTCCGCCGGGACAGGGGGCCGGGGAGCTGTTTTTT
clone_size: .; j_call: TRBJ2-7; v_call: TRBV6-1; d_call: .; cdr3_aa: CASRTGITDEQYF; cdr3_nt: TGTGCCAGCAGAACAGGGATTACGGACGAGCAGTACTTC
clone_size: .; j_call: TRBJ2-5; v_call: TRBV20-1; d_call: TRBD2; cdr3_aa: CSARDPGGPGETQYF; cdr3_nt: TGCAGTGCTAGAGATCCGGGAGGGCCCGGGGAGACCCAGTACTTC
clone_size: once; j_call: TRBJ1-5; v_call: TRBV6-1; d_call: .; cdr3_aa: CASSDFGQSNQPQHF; cdr3_nt: TGTGCCAGCAGTGACTTCGGGCAGAGCAATCAGCCCCAGCATTTT
clone_size: .; j_call: TRBJ1-6; v_call: TRBV6-2/TRBV6-3; d_call: .; cdr3_aa: CASSYSIEVGNSPLHF; cdr3_nt: TGTGCCAGCAGTTACTCCATAGAAGTGGGTAATTCACCCCTCCACTTT
clone_size: .; j_call: TRBJ1-4; v_call: TRBV18; d_call: .; cdr3_aa: CASSSIATNEKLFF; cdr3_nt: TGTGCCAGCTCATCCATTGCAACTAATGAAAAACTGTTTTTT
clone_size: few; j_call: TRBJ1-1; v_call: TRBV28; d_call: .; cdr3_aa: CASSFSHRGTEAFF; cdr3_nt: TGTGCCAGCAGTTTCAGCCACAGAGGGACTGAAGCTTTCTTT
clone_size: few; j_call: TRBJ1-2; v_call: TRBV7-2; d_call: TRBD1; cdr3_aa: CASSLLGRQGGGYTF; cdr3_nt: TGTGCCAGCAGCTTATTGGGCCGACAGGGGGGAGGCTACACCTTC
clone_size: .; j_call: TRBJ2-7; v_call: TRBV7-3; d_call: .; cdr3_aa: CASSPNPAGPFEQYF; cdr3_nt: TGTGCCAGCAGCCCTAATCCTGCGGGGCCTTTCGAGCAGTACTTC
clone_size: .; j_call: TRBJ2-3; v_call: TRBV20-1; d_call: TRBD1; cdr3_aa: CKAQGAADTQYF; cdr3_nt: TGCAAAGCACAGGGGGCCGCAGATACGCAGTATTTT
clone_size: few; j_call: TRBJ1-4; v_call: TRBV28; d_call: .; cdr3_aa: CASSFYDINRVGEKLFF; cdr3_nt: TGTGCCAGCAGTTTCTACGATATTAACAGGGTGGGGGAAAAACTGTTTTTT
clone_size: large; j_call: TRBJ1-2; v_call: TRBV7-2; d_call: .; cdr3_aa: CASSLALGPSYGYTF; cdr3_nt: TGTGCCAGCAGCTTAGCGTTGGGACCATCCTATGGCTACACCTTC
clone_size: few; j_call: TRBJ2-5; v_call: TRBV6-5; d_call: .; cdr3_aa: CASSYPGRGLTGETQYF; cdr3_nt: TGTGCCAGCAGTTACCCCGGACGGGGACTTACCGGTGAGACCCAGTACTTC
clone_size: .; j_call: TRBJ1-5; v_call: TRBV7-6; d_call: .; cdr3_aa: CASSLAWGEPQHF; cdr3_nt: TGTGCCAGCAGCTTAGCGTGGGGAGAGCCCCAGCATTTT
clone_size: .; j_call: TRBJ2-5; v_call: TRBV7-2; d_call: .; cdr3_aa: CASSLAGQGQETQYF; cdr3_nt: TGTGCCAGCAGCTTAGCAGGGCAGGGCCAAGAGACCCAGTACTTC